This TCR beta chain was identified during a study of blood T cell repertoires in COVID-19. Overall study: The analysed material was cDNA or gDNA that came from T cells, B-cell-depleted T cells, or PBMCs.

The CDR3 has 13 residues. Trimming at V came to 8 bases and at J to 4 bases, leaving 3 bases not matched to a gene. Germline lookup yields CDR1 LNHDA and CDR2 SQIVND (reference sequence). Some clones are missing from TCRdb's copy, which holds only in-frame ones; the method was immunoSEQ multiplex PCR. Found here are 150,000 to 200,000 clones, over 85% of them singletons; the top ten hold just under 2%. The V gene is TRBV19, the J gene TRBJ2-3; 10 bases agree with TRBD2. The sequenced material came from peripheral blood. The sequence was obtained from a woman aged 55-70 years with COVID-19, enrolled during active disease. The CDR3 reads CASASGGADTQYF. CDR3 sequence (DNA): TGTGCCAGTGCTAGCGGGGGAGCAGATACGCAGTATTTT.